One sample yielded the 13 T cell receptor beta chains listed below, sequenced in a study of CD8+CD57+ T cells in acquired aplastic anemia. CDR3 and TCR beta VDJ profiling relied on a genomic DNA template. TCRdb reanalysed the reads using MiXCR and keeps one entry per CDR3 protein. The sample lists about 240,000 distinct CDR3 sequences, around half occurring once. CD8+CD57+ cell expansion had been shown by flow cytometry in patients chosen for sequencing. The sample consisted of sorted CD4+, CD8+, or CD8+CD57+ T cells (not recorded which) from PBMCs. Receptor source: a human donor with aplastic anemia.

This clonotype was observed at least ten times. This sequence joins TRBV9 and TRBJ2-3; 9 bases agree with TRBD1. Germline CDR1 is SGDLS and CDR2 is YYNGEE. J was trimmed by 5 bases and V by 7 bases; bases with no gene match: 5. The CDR3 sequence is 13 residues long. CDR3 residues: CASSDRGRDTQYF. The CDR3, as DNA: TGTGCCAGCTCGGACAGGGGTAGAGATACGCAGTATTTT.

The table lists this clonotype with many counts. The V call is TRBV5-1, the J call TRBJ1-1; D not resolved. V lost 1 base to trimming and J lost 1 base, with 8 bases between them. CDR3 length: 14 amino acids. CDR1 is SGHRS and CDR2 is YFSETQ in the germline V gene. The CDR3 loop reads CASSLKSGNTEAFF. The CDR3 DNA follows: TGCGCCAGCAGCTTGAAATCGGGGAACACTGAAGCTTTCTTT.

The chain joins TRBV10-3 to TRBJ1-1; D gene unclear. CDR1 is ENHRY and CDR2 is SYGVKD in the germline V gene. This CDR3 comprises 13 residues. The CDR3 sequence is CVSVFGDNTEAFF. The CDR3 DNA follows: TGTGTTTCGGTTTTCGGGGATAACACTGAAGCTTTCTTT.

The V and J genes are TRBV7-2 and TRBJ2-1, with a tentative D call TRBD1 (5 bases). V dropped 3 bases and J dropped 9 bases, with 18 bases sitting between them. This CDR3 spans 15 amino acids. Germline lookup yields CDR1 SGHTA and CDR2 FQGNSA. The CDR3 region is CASSFDRPGIGEQFF. CDR3 bases: TGTGCCAGCAGCTTCGACAGACCCGGAATCGGTGAGCAGTTCTTC.

A remark on this clonotype: A much larger clone lies a single base off, so this may be a read error. This CDR3 reads CASSQESNEQYF. Written as DNA, the CDR3 is TGTGCCAGCAGCCAAGAGTCTAATGAGCAGTACTTC. The V gene is TRBV3-1, the J gene TRBJ2-7; D is uncertain. CDR1 LGHDT and CDR2 YNNKEL come from the germline V gene (reference sequence). V shed 0 bases and J shed 7 bases, with 7 bases lying between them. The CDR3 totals 12 residues.

J is TRBJ1-1 and V is TRBV10-2; D is unresolved. Deletions cut 3 bases from V and 4 bases from J, with 15 bases between. This CDR3 has 15 amino acids. CDR1 and CDR2 (germline): WSHSY, SAAADI. CDR3 region: CASSDRRLVGTEAFF. CDR3 DNA: TGCGCCAGCAGTGACCGCCGTTTGGTGGGCACTGAAGCTTTCTTT.

Regarding this clonotype: One base away lies a much larger clone, so this may be a sequencing read error. The V call is TRBV7-9, the J call TRBJ1-4; D is uncertain. The CDR3 spans 13 residues. Per the germline V gene, CDR1 is SEHNR and CDR2 is FQNEAQ (reference sequence). CDR3 nucleotide sequence: TGTGCCAGCAGCTTGGCCATCAATGAAAAACTGTCTTTT. The encoded protein is CASSLAINEKLSF.

In the case of this clonotype: An end of the junction differs from the germline gene, which may be a read error. The gene calls are TRBV9 and TRBJ2-5; D is unclear. Germline values: CDR1 SGDLS, CDR2 YYNGEE. CDR3 length equals 8 residues. This CDR3 is CASSSHYF. Here the CDR3 DNA reads TGTGCCAGCAGCTCCCATTACTTC.

This clonotype was seen many times. This chain connects TRBV9 to TRBJ1-4, with D perhaps matching TRBD1 (6 bases). CDR3 length: 15 amino acids. V lost 0 bases and J lost 2, with 8 bases in between. Germline V gene lookup returns CDR1 SGDLS and CDR2 YYNGEE. CDR3 residues: CASSVAGQTNEKLFF. CDR3 sequence (DNA): TGTGCCAGCAGCGTAGCTGGACAGACTAATGAAAAACTGTTTTTT.

This clonotype came up many times. This CDR3 is CASSSDTYYEQYF. DNA of the CDR3: TGTGCCAGCAGCTCCGACACTTACTACGAGCAGTACTTC. The V and J genes are TRBV7-2 and TRBJ2-7; no definite D call. In germline, CDR1 is SGHTA, CDR2 FQGNSA. V dropped 4 bases and J dropped 3 bases, with 10 bases sitting between them. CDR3 size: 13 residues.

V usage is TRBV20-1 and J usage is TRBJ2-7; 7 nucleotides agree with TRBD1. The V segment lost 6 bases and the J segment 2 bases; nucleotides outside the gene matches: 7. The germline V gene encodes CDR1 DFQATT and CDR2 SNEGSKA (reference sequence). This CDR3 region has 13 residues. CDR3 in DNA: TGCAGTGCAAACCGGGACAGAACCTACGAGCAGTACTTC. Protein sequence: CSANRDRTYEQYF.

The V gene is TRBV28, the J gene TRBJ1-2; D may be TRBD1 (5 bases). V dropped 8 bases and J dropped 4 bases, with 17 bases sitting between them. This CDR3 is 14 amino acids long. Germline lookup yields CDR1 MDHEN and CDR2 SYDVKM. The CDR3 bases are TGTGCCAGCGGGGACTTAGAACAACGCTATGGCTACACCTTC. Amino acid sequence: CASGDLEQRYGYTF.

The rearrangement uses TRBV7-2 and TRBJ1-2; 8 bases match TRBD1. The CDR3 sequence is 13 residues long. The germline CDR1 and CDR2 sequences are SGHTA and FQGNSA. V dropped 1 base and J dropped 9; count of bases not matched to a gene: 4. Here the CDR3 reads CASSLDRGGSYTF. In DNA, the CDR3 is TGTGCCAGCAGCTTAGACAGGGGGGGAAGCTACACCTTC.